This TCR beta chain was sequenced for a study of glioma-infiltrating T cells after dendritic cell vaccination. Findings and limits, study-wide: Estimated pretreatment TIL content predicted outcome after dendritic cell vaccination.

A word on this clone: Its matching antigen is unknown. This sample also contains other DNA sequences that code for the same CDR3.

Time point here: after dendritic cell vaccination, including at tumor progression/relapse. The immunoSEQ assay amplified TCRB CDR3 from up to roughly 2 ug DNA. Primers: 60 V beta forward and 13 J beta reverse. Assay used: immunoSEQ multiplex PCR; TCRdb lists only in-frame clones, some missing. This table holds about 25,000 clones, nearly 90% found once. CDR3 length: 13 residues. The V segment lost 5 bases and the J segment 8 bases; nucleotides outside the gene matches: 6. Germline V gene lookup returns CDR1 GTSNPN and CDR2 SVGIG (reference sequence). V is TRBV30 and J is TRBJ1-6, with 7 bases identical to TRBD1. The receptor was isolated from a human donor with glioblastoma. Source: blood, taken after dendritic cell vaccination. The CDR3 DNA is TGTGCCTGGTCCGGACAGGCATATTCACCCCTCCACTTT. As protein: CAWSGQAYSPLHF.